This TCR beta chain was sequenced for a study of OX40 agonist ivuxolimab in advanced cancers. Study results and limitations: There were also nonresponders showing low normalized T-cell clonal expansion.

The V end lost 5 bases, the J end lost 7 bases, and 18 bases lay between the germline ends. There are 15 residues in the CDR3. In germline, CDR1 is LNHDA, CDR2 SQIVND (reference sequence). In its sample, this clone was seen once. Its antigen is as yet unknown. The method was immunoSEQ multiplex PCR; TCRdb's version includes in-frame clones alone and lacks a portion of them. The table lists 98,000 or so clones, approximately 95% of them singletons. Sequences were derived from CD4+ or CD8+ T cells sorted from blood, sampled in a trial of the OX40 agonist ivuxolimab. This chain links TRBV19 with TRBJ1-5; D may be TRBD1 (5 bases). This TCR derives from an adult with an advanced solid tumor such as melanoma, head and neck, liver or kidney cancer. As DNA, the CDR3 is TGTGCCAGTAGTCCCAGTGGGGGTTCCCGACAGCCCCAGCATTTT. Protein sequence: CASSPSGGSRQPQHF. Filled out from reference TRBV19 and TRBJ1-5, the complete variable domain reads DGGITQSPKYLFRKEGQNVTLSCEQNLNHDAMYWYRQDPGQGLRLIYYSQIVNDFQKGDIAEGYSVSREKKESFPLTVTSAQKNPTAFYLCASSPSGGSRQPQHFGDGTRLSIL.